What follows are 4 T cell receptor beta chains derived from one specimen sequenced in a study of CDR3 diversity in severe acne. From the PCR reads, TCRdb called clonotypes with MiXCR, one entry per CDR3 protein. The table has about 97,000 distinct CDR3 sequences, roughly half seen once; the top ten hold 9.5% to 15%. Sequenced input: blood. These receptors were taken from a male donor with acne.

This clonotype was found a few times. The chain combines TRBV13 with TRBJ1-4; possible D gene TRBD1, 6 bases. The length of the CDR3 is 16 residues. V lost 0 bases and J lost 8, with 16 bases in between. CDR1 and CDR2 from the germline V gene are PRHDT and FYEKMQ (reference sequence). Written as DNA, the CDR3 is TGTGCCAGCAGCTTAGGCCTGGCAGGGGTGAAGGAAAAACTGTTTTTT. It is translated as CASSLGLAGVKEKLFF. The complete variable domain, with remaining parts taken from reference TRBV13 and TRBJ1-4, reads AAGVIQSPRHLIKEKRETATLKCYPIPRHDTVYWYQQGPGQDPQFLISFYEKMQSDKGSIPDRFSAQQFSDYHSELNMSSLELGDSALYFCASSLGLAGVKEKLFFGSGTQLSVL.

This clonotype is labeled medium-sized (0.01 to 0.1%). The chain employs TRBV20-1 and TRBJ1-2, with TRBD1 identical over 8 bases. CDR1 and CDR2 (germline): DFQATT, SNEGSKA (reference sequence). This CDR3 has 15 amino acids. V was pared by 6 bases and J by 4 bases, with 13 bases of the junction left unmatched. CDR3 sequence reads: CSARNLQGAVYGYTF. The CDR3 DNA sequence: TGCAGTGCCAGAAATCTCCAGGGGGCGGTCTATGGCTACACCTTC.

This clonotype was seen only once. CDR3 coding DNA: TGTGCCAGCAGCTTAAGCGGGACTAGCGGGAGACGCACAGATACGCAGTATTTT. Its translation: CASSLSGTSGRRTDTQYF. The chain uses TRBV7-9 and TRBJ2-3; TRBD2 aligns across 14 bases. Germline assignment: CDR1 SEHNR and CDR2 FQNEAQ (reference sequence). The CDR3 extends over 18 amino acids. Trimming removed 2 bases from V and 1 base from J; junction bases left unmatched: 5.

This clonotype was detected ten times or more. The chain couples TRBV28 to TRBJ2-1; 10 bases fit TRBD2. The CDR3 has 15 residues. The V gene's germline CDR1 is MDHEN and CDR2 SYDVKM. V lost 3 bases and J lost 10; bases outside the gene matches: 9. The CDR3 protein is CASSFGSSGSKEQFF. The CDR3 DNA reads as TGTGCCAGCAGTTTTGGGTCTAGCGGGAGCAAAGAGCAGTTCTTC.